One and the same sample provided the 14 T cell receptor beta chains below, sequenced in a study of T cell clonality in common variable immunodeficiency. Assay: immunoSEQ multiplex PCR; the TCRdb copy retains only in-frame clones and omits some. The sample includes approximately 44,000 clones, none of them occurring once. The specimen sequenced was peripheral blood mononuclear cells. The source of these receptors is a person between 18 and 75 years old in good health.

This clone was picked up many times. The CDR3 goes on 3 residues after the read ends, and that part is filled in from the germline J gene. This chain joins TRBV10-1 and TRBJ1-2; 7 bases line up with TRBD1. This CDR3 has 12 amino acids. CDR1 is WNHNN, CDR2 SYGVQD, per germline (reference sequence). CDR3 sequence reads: CASSESAQGYTF. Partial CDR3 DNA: TGCGCCAGCAGTGAGTCAGCACAGGGG.

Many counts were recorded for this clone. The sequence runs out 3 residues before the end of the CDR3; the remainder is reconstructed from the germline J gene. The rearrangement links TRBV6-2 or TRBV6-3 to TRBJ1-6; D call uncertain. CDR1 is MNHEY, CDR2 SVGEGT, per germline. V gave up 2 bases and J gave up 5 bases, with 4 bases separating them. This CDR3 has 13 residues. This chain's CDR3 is CASSYRDNSPLHF. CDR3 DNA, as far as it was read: TGTGCCAGCAGTTACAGGGATAATTCACCC.

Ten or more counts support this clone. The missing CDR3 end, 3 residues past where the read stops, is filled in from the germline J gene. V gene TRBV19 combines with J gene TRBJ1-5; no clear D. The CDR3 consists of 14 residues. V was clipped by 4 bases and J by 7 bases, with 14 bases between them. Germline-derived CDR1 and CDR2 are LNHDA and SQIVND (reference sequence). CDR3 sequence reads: CASSTIGSGQPQHF. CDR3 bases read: TGTGCCAGTAGTACTATAGGGTCGGGGCAGCCC.

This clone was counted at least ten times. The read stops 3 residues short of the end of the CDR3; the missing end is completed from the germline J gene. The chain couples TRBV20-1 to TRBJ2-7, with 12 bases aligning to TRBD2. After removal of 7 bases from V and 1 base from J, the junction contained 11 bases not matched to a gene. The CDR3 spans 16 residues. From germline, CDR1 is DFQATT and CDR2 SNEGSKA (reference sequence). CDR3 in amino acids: CSVYTRLAGESYEQYF. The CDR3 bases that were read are TGCAGTGTCTATACTAGACTAGCGGGAGAATCCTACGAG.

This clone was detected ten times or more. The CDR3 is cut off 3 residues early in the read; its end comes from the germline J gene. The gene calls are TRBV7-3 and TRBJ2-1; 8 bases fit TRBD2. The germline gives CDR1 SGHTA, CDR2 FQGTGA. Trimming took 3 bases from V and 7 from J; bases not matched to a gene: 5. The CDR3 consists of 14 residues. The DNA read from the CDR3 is TGTGCCAGCAGCTTCCGGGGGGGCCGTAATGAG. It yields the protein CASSFRGGRNE. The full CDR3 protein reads CASSFRGGRNEQFF.

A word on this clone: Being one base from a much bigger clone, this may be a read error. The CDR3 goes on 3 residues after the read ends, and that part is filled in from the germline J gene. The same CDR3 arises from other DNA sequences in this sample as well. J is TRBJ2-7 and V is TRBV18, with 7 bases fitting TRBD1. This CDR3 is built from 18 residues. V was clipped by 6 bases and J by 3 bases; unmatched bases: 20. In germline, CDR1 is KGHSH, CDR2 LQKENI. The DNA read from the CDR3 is TGTGCCAGCTCCCCCCCCGGGACAGAACCTTCTGCAAACTACGAG. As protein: CASSPPGTEPSANYE. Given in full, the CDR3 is CASSPPGTEPSANYEQYF.

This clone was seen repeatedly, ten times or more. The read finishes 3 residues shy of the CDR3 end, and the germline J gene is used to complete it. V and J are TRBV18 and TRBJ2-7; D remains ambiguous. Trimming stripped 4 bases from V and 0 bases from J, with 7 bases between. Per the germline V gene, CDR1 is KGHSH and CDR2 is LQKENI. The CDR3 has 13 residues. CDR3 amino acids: CASSQGFSYEQYF. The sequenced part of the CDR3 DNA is TGTGCCAGCTCACAGGGCTTCTCCTACGAG.

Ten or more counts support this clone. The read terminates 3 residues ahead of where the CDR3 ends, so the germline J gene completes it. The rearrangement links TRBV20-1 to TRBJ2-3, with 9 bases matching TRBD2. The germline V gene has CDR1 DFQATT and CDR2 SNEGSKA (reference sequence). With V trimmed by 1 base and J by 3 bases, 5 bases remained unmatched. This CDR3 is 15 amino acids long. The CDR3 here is CSARAPGLATDTQYF. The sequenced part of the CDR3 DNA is TGCAGTGCTAGAGCGCCGGGACTAGCAACAGATACG.

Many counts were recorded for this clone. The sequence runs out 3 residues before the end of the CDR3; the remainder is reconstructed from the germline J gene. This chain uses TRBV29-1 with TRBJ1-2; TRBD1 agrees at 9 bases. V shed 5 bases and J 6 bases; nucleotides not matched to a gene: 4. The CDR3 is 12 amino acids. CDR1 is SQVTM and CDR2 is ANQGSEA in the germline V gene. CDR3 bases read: TGCAGCGTTTGGGGGACAGGGAATGGC. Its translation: CSVWGTGNG. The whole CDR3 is CSVWGTGNGYTF.

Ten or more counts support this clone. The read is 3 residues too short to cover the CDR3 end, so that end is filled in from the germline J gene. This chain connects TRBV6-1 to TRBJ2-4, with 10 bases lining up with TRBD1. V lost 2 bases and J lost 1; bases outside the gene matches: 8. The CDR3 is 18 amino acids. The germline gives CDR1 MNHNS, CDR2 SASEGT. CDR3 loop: CASSELGTGVGAKNIQYF. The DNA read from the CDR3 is TGTGCCAGCAGTGAACTGGGGACAGGGGTGGGGGCCAAAAACATT.

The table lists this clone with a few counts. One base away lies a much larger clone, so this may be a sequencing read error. This CDR3 reads CASSSRTGSTGELFF. CDR3 DNA (partial): TGCGCCAGCAGTTCCAGGACAGGGTCCACCGGGGAG. V and J are TRBV5-1 and TRBJ2-2, with TRBD1 matching over 8 bases. The CDR3 goes on 3 residues after the read ends, and that part is filled in from the germline J gene. Germline CDR1 is SGHRS and CDR2 is YFSETQ. This CDR3 is 15 amino acids long. V trimming: 5 bases; J trimming: 4 bases; junction bases outside the gene matches: 7.

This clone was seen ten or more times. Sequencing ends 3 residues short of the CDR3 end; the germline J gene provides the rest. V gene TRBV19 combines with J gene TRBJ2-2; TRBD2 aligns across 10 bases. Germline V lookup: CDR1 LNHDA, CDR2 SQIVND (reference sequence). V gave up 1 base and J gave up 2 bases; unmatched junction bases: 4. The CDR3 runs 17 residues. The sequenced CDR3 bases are TGTGCCAGTAGTATAGTAGGACTAGCGGATAACACCGGGGAG. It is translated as CASSIVGLADNTGE. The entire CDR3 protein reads CASSIVGLADNTGELFF.

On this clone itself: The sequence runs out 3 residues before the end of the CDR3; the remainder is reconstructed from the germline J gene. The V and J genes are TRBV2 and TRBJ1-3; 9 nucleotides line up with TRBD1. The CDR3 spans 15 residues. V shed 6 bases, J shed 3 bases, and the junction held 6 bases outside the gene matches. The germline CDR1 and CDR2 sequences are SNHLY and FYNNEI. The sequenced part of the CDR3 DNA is TGTGCCAGCAGGGAGTGGGACAGGGATGGAAACACC. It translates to CASREWDRDGNT. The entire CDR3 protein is CASREWDRDGNTIYF.

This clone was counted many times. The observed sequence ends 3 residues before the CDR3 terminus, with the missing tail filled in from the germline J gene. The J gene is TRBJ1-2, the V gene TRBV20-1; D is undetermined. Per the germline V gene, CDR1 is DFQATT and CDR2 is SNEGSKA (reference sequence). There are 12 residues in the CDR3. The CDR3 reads CSVRIANYGYTF. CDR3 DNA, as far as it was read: TGCAGCGTACGCATAGCTAACTATGGC.